The rows below give T cell receptor beta chains drawn from one sample of a study of radiotherapy plus CTLA-4 blockade in lung cancer. Sequenced by immunoSEQ multiplex PCR; TCRdb stores in-frame clones only, minus some. This table has fewer than 100,000 clones, under 85% appearing once. The sample here was peripheral blood, taken from a patient treated with radiotherapy plus ipilimumab. The receptors stem from a human donor with non-small cell lung cancer who had stable disease on radiotherapy plus ipilimumab. CDR3s include the opening cysteine and the closing phenylalanine or tryptophan. Each record gives: D gene, J gene, clone size, V gene, CDR3 protein, CDR3 DNA. A D gene is named only where the DNA matches it firmly. Size values are once, few and many counts, or a class for expanded clones, and some rows have none.

d_call: .; j_call: TRBJ1-4; clone_size: .; v_call: TRBV4-1; cdr3_aa: CASSQRVDEKLFF; cdr3_nt: TGCGCCAGCAGCCAAAGGGTCGATGAAAAACTGTTTTTT
d_call: TRBD1; j_call: TRBJ1-4; clone_size: once; v_call: TRBV5-1; cdr3_aa: CASSLGSGTGAINEKLFF; cdr3_nt: TGCGCCAGCAGCTTGGGGTCCGGGACAGGAGCAATTAATGAAAAACTGTTTTTT
d_call: TRBD2; j_call: TRBJ2-3; clone_size: .; v_call: TRBV6-6; cdr3_aa: CASATSGGYKDTQYF; cdr3_nt: TGTGCCAGCGCCACTAGCGGGGGGTACAAAGATACGCAGTATTTT
d_call: .; j_call: TRBJ1-6; clone_size: .; v_call: TRBV6-5; cdr3_aa: CASSKAANSPLHF; cdr3_nt: TGTGCCAGCAGCAAGGCAGCAAATTCACCCCTCCACTTT
d_call: .; j_call: TRBJ2-1; clone_size: .; v_call: TRBV2; cdr3_aa: CASRSRAQYNEQFF; cdr3_nt: TGTGCCAGCAGATCCCGAGCCCAATACAATGAGCAGTTCTTC
d_call: .; j_call: TRBJ2-7; clone_size: .; v_call: TRBV2; cdr3_aa: CASSDLVRPPYEQYF; cdr3_nt: TGTGCCAGCAGTGATCTAGTTAGGCCGCCCTACGAGCAGTACTTC
d_call: TRBD2; j_call: TRBJ2-1; clone_size: once; v_call: TRBV7-2; cdr3_aa: CASSGAPSGNSYNEQFF; cdr3_nt: TGTGCCAGCAGCGGAGCCCCTAGCGGGAACTCCTACAATGAGCAGTTCTTC
d_call: .; j_call: TRBJ2-7; clone_size: .; v_call: TRBV6-1; cdr3_aa: CASSEDPRRVYF; cdr3_nt: TGTGCCAGCAGTGAGGACCCGCGGAGAGTGTACTTC
d_call: TRBD1; j_call: TRBJ2-7; clone_size: .; v_call: TRBV28; cdr3_aa: CASSTGVYEQYF; cdr3_nt: TGTGCCAGCAGCACAGGGGTCTACGAGCAGTACTTC
d_call: .; j_call: TRBJ2-6; clone_size: .; v_call: TRBV7-6; cdr3_aa: CASSFGVPGSGANVLTF; cdr3_nt: TGTGCCAGCAGCTTTGGGGTCCCTGGCTCTGGGGCCAACGTCCTGACTTTC
d_call: TRBD1; j_call: TRBJ1-1; clone_size: once; v_call: TRBV10-1; cdr3_aa: CASRRDSNTEAFF; cdr3_nt: TGCGCCAGCAGGAGGGACAGTAACACTGAAGCTTTCTTT
d_call: .; j_call: TRBJ1-1; clone_size: .; v_call: TRBV19; cdr3_aa: CASSRSGNTEAFF; cdr3_nt: TGTGCCAGTAGTAGGTCCGGGAACACTGAAGCTTTCTTT
d_call: TRBD2; j_call: TRBJ2-7; clone_size: .; v_call: TRBV11-2; cdr3_aa: CASSLVGASGGTISYEQYF; cdr3_nt: TGTGCCAGCAGCTTAGTGGGCGCTAGCGGGGGGACCATCTCCTACGAGCAGTACTTC
d_call: TRBD1; j_call: TRBJ2-5; clone_size: .; v_call: TRBV7-6; cdr3_aa: CASSAGTGIQETQYF; cdr3_nt: TGTGCCAGCAGCGCCGGGACAGGGATACAAGAGACCCAGTACTTC
d_call: .; j_call: TRBJ2-7; clone_size: .; v_call: TRBV6-5; cdr3_aa: CASRSPTGYEQYF; cdr3_nt: TGTGCCAGCAGGAGTCCTACGGGCTACGAGCAGTACTTC
d_call: .; j_call: TRBJ2-5; clone_size: .; v_call: TRBV28; cdr3_aa: CASRGVETQYF; cdr3_nt: TGTGCCAGCAGGGGTGTGGAGACCCAGTACTTC
d_call: .; j_call: TRBJ1-1; clone_size: .; v_call: TRBV5-4; cdr3_aa: CASSFRQVNTEAFF; cdr3_nt: TGTGCCAGCAGCTTTCGGCAGGTGAACACTGAAGCTTTCTTT
d_call: .; j_call: TRBJ2-3; clone_size: .; v_call: TRBV6-6; cdr3_aa: CASSYYEDTQYF; cdr3_nt: TGTGCCAGCAGTTATTATGAGGATACGCAGTATTTT
d_call: .; j_call: TRBJ1-1; clone_size: .; v_call: TRBV7-3; cdr3_aa: CASSLNLAAGVTF; cdr3_nt: TGTGCCAGCAGCTTAAATCTGGCAGCGGGAGTGACCTTT
d_call: .; j_call: TRBJ1-2; clone_size: .; v_call: TRBV9; cdr3_aa: CASSVDGGWYGYTF; cdr3_nt: TGTGCCAGCAGCGTAGATGGGGGATGGTATGGCTACACCTTC
d_call: .; j_call: TRBJ1-2; clone_size: .; v_call: TRBV7-9; cdr3_aa: CASSAAGGQISGYTF; cdr3_nt: TGTGCCAGCAGCGCGGCGGGAGGGCAAATCTCTGGCTACACCTTC
d_call: TRBD1; j_call: TRBJ1-1; clone_size: .; v_call: TRBV18; cdr3_aa: CASSLTGGEDTEAFF; cdr3_nt: TGTGCCAGCTCCCTTACAGGGGGCGAGGACACTGAAGCTTTCTTT
d_call: TRBD2; j_call: TRBJ2-7; clone_size: .; v_call: TRBV28; cdr3_aa: CASSVTSGSRSEQYF; cdr3_nt: TGTGCCAGCAGTGTGACTAGCGGGAGTAGGAGCGAGCAGTACTTC
d_call: .; j_call: TRBJ1-5; clone_size: .; v_call: TRBV21-1; cdr3_aa: CASSNGRERDQPQHF; cdr3_nt: TGTGCCAGCAGCAACGGCCGGGAGAGGGATCAGCCCCAGCATTTT
d_call: .; j_call: TRBJ1-2; clone_size: .; v_call: TRBV2; cdr3_aa: CASSDNRESYGYTF; cdr3_nt: TGTGCCAGCAGTGATAACAGGGAGTCCTATGGCTACACCTTC
d_call: .; j_call: TRBJ2-1; clone_size: .; v_call: TRBV9; cdr3_aa: CASSVATTLSSYNEQFF; cdr3_nt: TGTGCCAGCAGCGTAGCTACGACACTGAGCTCCTACAATGAGCAGTTCTTC
d_call: .; j_call: TRBJ2-1; clone_size: .; v_call: TRBV6-1; cdr3_aa: CASSGWGQGGQEQFF; cdr3_nt: TGTGCCAGCAGTGGGTGGGGGCAGGGGGGACAGGAGCAGTTCTTC
d_call: TRBD2; j_call: TRBJ2-7; clone_size: .; v_call: TRBV5-1; cdr3_aa: CASSLESGTYEQYF; cdr3_nt: TGCGCCAGCAGCTTGGAGAGCGGGACCTACGAGCAGTACTTC